This T cell receptor beta chain is drawn from a study of ipilimumab plus nivolumab after autologous stem cell transplantation. Assay: immunoSEQ multiplex PCR; the TCRdb copy retains only in-frame clones and omits some. This table holds approximately 84,000 clones, 83% found once. V dropped 2 bases and J dropped 4 bases, with 10 bases sitting between them. This CDR3 contains 14 residues. Per germline, CDR1 KGHSH and CDR2 LQKENI. V and J are TRBV18 and TRBJ2-3, with D possibly TRBD1 on 6 matching bases. The sequence derives from a male donor with diffuse large B-cell lymphoma. Sequencing was performed on PBMCs, taken in a trial of ipilimumab plus nivolumab as post-transplant consolidation. The CDR3 region is CASSPLGAADTQYF. CDR3 nucleotides: TGTGCCAGCTCACCATTGGGGGCTGCAGATACGCAGTATTTT.